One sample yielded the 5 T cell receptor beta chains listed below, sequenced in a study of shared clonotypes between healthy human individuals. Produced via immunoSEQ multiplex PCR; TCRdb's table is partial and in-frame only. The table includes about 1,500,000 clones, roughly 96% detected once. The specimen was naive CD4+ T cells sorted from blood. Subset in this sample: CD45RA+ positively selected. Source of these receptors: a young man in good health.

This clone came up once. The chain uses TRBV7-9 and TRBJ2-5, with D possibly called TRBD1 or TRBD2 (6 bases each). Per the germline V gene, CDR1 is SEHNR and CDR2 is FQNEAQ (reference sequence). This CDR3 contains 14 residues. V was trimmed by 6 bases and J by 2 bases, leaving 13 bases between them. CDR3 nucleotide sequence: TGTGCCAGCAGTTATACAGGGACTCAAGAGACCCAGTACTTC. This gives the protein CASSYTGTQETQYF.

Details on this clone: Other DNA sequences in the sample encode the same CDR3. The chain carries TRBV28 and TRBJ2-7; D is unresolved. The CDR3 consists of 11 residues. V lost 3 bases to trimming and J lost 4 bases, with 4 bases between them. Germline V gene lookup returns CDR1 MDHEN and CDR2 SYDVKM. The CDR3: CASSFRYEQYF. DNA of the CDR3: TGTGCCAGCAGTTTCAGATACGAGCAGTACTTC.

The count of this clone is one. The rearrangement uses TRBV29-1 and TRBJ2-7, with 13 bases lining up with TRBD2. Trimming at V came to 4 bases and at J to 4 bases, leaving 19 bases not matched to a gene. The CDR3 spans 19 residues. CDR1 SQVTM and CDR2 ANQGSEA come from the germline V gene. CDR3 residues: CSVGPSVGRPGLAGYEQYF. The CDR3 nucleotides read TGCAGCGTTGGACCTTCGGTGGGACGACCGGGACTAGCGGGGTACGAGCAGTACTTC.

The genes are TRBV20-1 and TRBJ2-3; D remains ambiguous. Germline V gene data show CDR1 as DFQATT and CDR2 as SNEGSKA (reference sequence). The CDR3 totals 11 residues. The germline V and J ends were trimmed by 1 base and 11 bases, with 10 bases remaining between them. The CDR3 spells CSARVTQGQYF. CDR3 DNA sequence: TGCAGTGCTAGAGTGACACAAGGGCAGTATTTT.

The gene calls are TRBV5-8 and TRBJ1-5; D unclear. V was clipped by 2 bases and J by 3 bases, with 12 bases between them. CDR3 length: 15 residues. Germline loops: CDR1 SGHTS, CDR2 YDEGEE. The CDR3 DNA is TGTGCCAGCAGCTTACCCGGTACAGTCAATCAGCCCCAGCATTTT. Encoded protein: CASSLPGTVNQPQHF.